Presented here are 14 T cell receptor beta chains from one specimen sequenced in a study of blood T cells in healthy people across ages (dated by TCRdb to the mid-2010s). Preparation of the library involved 5' RACE. Sequencing was carried out with an Illumina HiSeq 2500. A second PCR of roughly 7 to 12 cycles was run with a J-beta primer mix and a sample-barcoded 5' primer. The public reads were reanalyzed by TCRdb: fastp trimming at Q25, MiXCR alignment, in-frame beta chains only. Each entry is one CDR3 protein sequence, shown with its most common DNA and genes. The sample records approximately 1.5 million distinct CDR3 sequences, less than 45% of which are singletons. About 4% of the sample is in the top ten clones. The specimen was blood. The source is a woman younger than 30 in good health.

This clonotype was picked up a small number of times. The DNA for the CDR3 is TGTGCCAGCAGCCGGTTGACTGTCCCGAATGAGCAGTTCTTC. Protein sequence: CASSRLTVPNEQFF. This chain links TRBV3-1 with TRBJ2-1; D is uncertain. Germline CDR1 LGHDT, CDR2 YNNKEL (reference sequence). The CDR3 is 14 residues long. V was cut by 4 bases and J by 7 bases, with 14 bases left in between.

V gene TRBV2 combines with J gene TRBJ2-1; a possible D gene is TRBD2 (5 bases). CDR1 and CDR2 from the germline V gene are SNHLY and FYNNEI. The CDR3 has 13 amino acids. The V and J ends lost 6 bases and 5 bases respectively, with 11 bases between them. The CDR3 DNA sequence: TGTGCCAGCAGCCGAGGGCTCGACAATGAGCAGTTCTTC. Protein: CASSRGLDNEQFF.

Only one count was recorded for this clonotype. The junction departs from the called germline gene at one end, perhaps through a read error. The J gene is TRBJ1-1, the V gene TRBV7-2, with D hard to call. The CDR3 is made up of 13 amino acids. Germline V gene sequence: CDR1 SGHTA, CDR2 FQGNSA. The CDR3 reads CAGSSQMVTEAFF. The DNA of the CDR3 is TGTGCCGGCAGCTCGCAGATGGTCACTGAAGCTTTCTTT.

This chain uses TRBV12-3 or TRBV12-4 with TRBJ2-1; possibly TRBD2 for D (7 bases). V dropped 3 bases and J dropped 2 bases, with 17 bases sitting between them. The CDR3 covers 17 residues. DNA of the CDR3: TGTGCCAGCAGTTTGGGGGGGGCCCCTACTCCCTACAATGAGCAGTTCTTC. Its translation: CASSLGGAPTPYNEQFF.

The rearrangement links TRBV10-3 to TRBJ2-7, with D possibly matching TRBD1 (6 bases). The V end lost 0 bases, the J end lost 7 bases, and 22 bases lay between the germline ends. The CDR3 covers 17 residues. Germline assignment: CDR1 ENHRY and CDR2 SYGVKD. CDR3 loop: CAISESPGQSSYNEQYF. DNA for the CDR3: TGTGCCATCAGTGAGTCTCCCGGACAGAGCTCCTACAATGAGCAGTACTTC.

The rearrangement uses TRBV9 and TRBJ2-7, with D possibly matching TRBD2 (5 bases). Germline V gene lookup returns CDR1 SGDLS and CDR2 YYNGEE. This CDR3 contains 15 residues. V was trimmed by 3 bases and J by 1 base, leaving 14 bases between them. The CDR3 bases are TGTGCCAGCAGCGCGGACTCCACTAAGTCCTACGAGCAGTACTTC. Its protein is CASSADSTKSYEQYF.

In this sample, this clonotype turned up a few times. The chain is built from TRBV24-1 and TRBJ2-1; the D is unclear. The germline CDR1 and CDR2 sequences are KGHDR and SFDVKD. V shed 5 bases and J shed 5 bases, with 12 bases lying between them. The CDR3 sequence is 14 residues long. CDR3 DNA: TGTGCCACCAGTGGTAGTCCCAGGAACAATGAGCAGTTCTTC. Its translation: CATSGSPRNNEQFF.

The rearrangement links TRBV2 to TRBJ2-1; 10 nucleotides line up with TRBD2. The tail of the sequence fits TRBJ2-7 better, so the J call may be wrong. The CDR3 runs to 16 residues. Germline V lookup: CDR1 SNHLY, CDR2 FYNNEI. CDR3 loop: CASREWASGGYNEQYF. As DNA, the CDR3 is TGTGCCAGCCGGGAATGGGCTAGCGGGGGCTACAATGAGCAGTACTTC.

V gene TRBV12-3 or TRBV12-4 combines with J gene TRBJ1-2; TRBD1 matches at 8 bases. The V segment lost 7 bases and the J segment 4 bases; nucleotides outside the gene matches: 8. This CDR3 region has 14 residues. DNA of the CDR3: TGTGCCAGCATCACCGACAGGGGCCTCTATGGCTACACCTTC. Amino acid sequence: CASITDRGLYGYTF.

The chain recombines TRBV20-1 with TRBJ2-7, with 7 bases aligning to TRBD2. The germline V gene has CDR1 DFQATT and CDR2 SNEGSKA (reference sequence). J was trimmed by 3 bases and V by 0 bases; bases with no gene match: 8. The CDR3 sequence is 15 residues long. CDR3 in amino acids: CSARDPGTIIYEQYF. The CDR3 nucleotides are TGCAGTGCTAGAGATCCCGGGACTATCATCTACGAGCAGTACTTC.

The chain's CDR3 is CSASPGPRTGNTIYF. As DNA, the CDR3 is TGCAGTGCTAGCCCGGGACCCAGGACTGGAAACACCATATATTTT. This sequence joins TRBV20-1 and TRBJ1-3; a possible D gene is TRBD1 (5 bases). The germline gives CDR1 DFQATT, CDR2 SNEGSKA (reference sequence). The ends were cut back, 3 bases at V and 2 bases at J, with 14 bases in the middle. The length of the CDR3 is 15 residues.

This rearrangement joins TRBV6-6 to TRBJ2-7, with TRBD1 identical over 7 bases. Looked up from germline, CDR1 is MNHNY and CDR2 is SVGAGI (reference sequence). The CDR3 runs 15 residues. V was pared by 0 bases and J by 1 base, with 3 bases of the junction left unmatched. In nucleotides, the CDR3 is TGTGCCAGCAGTTACTCTCAGACAGGGTCCTACGAGCAGTACTTC. This sequence encodes CASSYSQTGSYEQYF.

This clonotype turned up a few times. The chain recombines TRBV4-2 with TRBJ1-1; D is unresolved. The CDR3 is 14 amino acids. The V end was cut by 1 base, the J end by 4 bases, with 10 bases between. Germline values: CDR1 LGHNA, CDR2 YNFKEQ. In DNA form, the CDR3 reads TGTGCCAGCAGCCAAGGTCAGGTGATCACTGAAGCTTTCTTT. Translated, it gives CASSQGQVITEAFF.

Regarding this clonotype: Mismatch with germline at one junction end may stem from a read error. The V and J genes are TRBV7-4 and TRBJ2-5; the D gene is possibly TRBD2 (6 bases). The germline gives CDR1 SGHVT, CDR2 SQSDAQ. The CDR3 contains 17 residues. This CDR3 reads CDSSLVGGAVPAETQYF. CDR3 bases: TGTGACAGCAGCTTAGTTGGAGGGGCAGTCCCTGCGGAGACCCAGTACTTC.